The 5 T cell receptor beta chains in this list originate from one sample, sequenced in a study of response to subunit inactivated influenza vaccine. MiXCR, run by TCRdb on the RT-PCR reads, gives a single entry per CDR3 protein. The sample gives roughly 150,000 distinct CDR3 sequences, roughly 10% of which show up once; 12% is in the top ten. The specimen comprised non-naive T cells sorted from PBMCs, sampled roughly 6 weeks after vaccination. The source is a man aged 45 to 65 who received an inactivated influenza vaccine.

This clonotype has a handful of counts. The genes are TRBV11-1 and TRBJ2-7; 9 nucleotides line up with TRBD2. This CDR3 region has 16 residues. The V and J ends lost 4 bases and 0 bases, in that order; junction bases with no gene match: 7. Germline V gives CDR1 SGHAT, CDR2 FQDESV (reference sequence). The CDR3 loop is CASSWAGGARSYEQYF. The CDR3 coding sequence is TGTGCCAGCAGCTGGGCGGGAGGGGCCCGCTCCTACGAGCAGTACTTC. Full variable domain (rest looked up from reference TRBV11-1 and TRBJ2-7): EAEVAQSPRYKITEKSQAVAFWCDPISGHATLYWYRQILGQGPELLVQFQDESVVDDSQLPKDRFSAERLKGVDSTLKIQPAELGDSAMYLCASSWAGGARSYEQYFGPGTRLTVT.

This clonotype was picked up a small number of times. This rearrangement joins TRBV18 to TRBJ1-2, with D perhaps matching TRBD1 (6 bases). The germline CDR1 and CDR2 sequences are KGHSH and LQKENI. The V end was cut by 3 bases, the J end by 7 bases, with 15 bases between. This CDR3 has 14 residues. The CDR3 protein is CASSPPSGGVGYTF. The CDR3 DNA follows: TGTGCCAGCTCACCCCCATCGGGGGGCGTTGGCTACACCTTC. Based on the CDR3 plus reference TRBV18 and TRBJ1-2, the full variable domain is NAGVMQNPRHLVRRRGQEARLRCSPMKGHSHVYWYRQLPEEGLKFMVYLQKENIIDESGMPKERFSAEFPKEGPSILRIQQVVRGDSAAYFCASSPPSGGVGYTFGSGTRLTVV.

About this clonotype: A single base separates this from a much larger clone, so it may be a read error. The rearrangement uses TRBV29-1 and TRBJ1-5; no reliable D call. Trimming took off 4 bases at V and 5 bases at J, with 15 bases between the two ends. Germline V lookup: CDR1 SQVTM, CDR2 ANQGSEA. This CDR3 comprises 14 residues. In DNA form, the CDR3 reads TGCAGCGTTGCAGAAGGGAATCTCTATCAGCCCCAGCATTTT. Its translation: CSVAEGNLYQPQHF.

The table lists this clonotype with a few counts. The chain links TRBV20-1 to TRBJ1-5; D is undetermined. CDR1 and CDR2 (germline): DFQATT, SNEGSKA (reference sequence). The CDR3 length is 15 residues. V was pared by 6 bases and J by 4 bases, with 19 bases between. CDR3 sequence (DNA): TGCAGTGCAGCGGAGAGTGGATGGCAAAATCAGCCCCAGCATTTT. Residues: CSAAESGWQNQPQHF.

This chain joins TRBV12-3 or TRBV12-4 and TRBJ2-3, with D maybe TRBD2 (7 bases). V lost 4 bases and J lost 4, with 18 bases in between. The CDR3 runs 16 residues. CDR3 in amino acids: CASSSRLGGPADTQYF. The CDR3 DNA is TGTGCCAGCAGTTCCCGGCTGGGGGGGCCCGCAGATACGCAGTATTTT.